The 11 T cell receptor beta chains given below trace back to one sample, sequenced in a study of blood T cell repertoires in COVID-19. TCRdb's copy holds only in-frame clones and misses some; the assay was immunoSEQ multiplex PCR. The sample has around 120,000 clones, 75% to 90% seen once. The sequenced sample was peripheral blood. Receptors originate from a woman of 80 years or more with acute or convalescent COVID-19.

The chain recombines TRBV7-8 with TRBJ2-2; 7 bases line up with TRBD2. The V segment lost 3 bases and the J segment 4 bases; nucleotides outside the gene matches: 8. Germline V CDR1 and CDR2: SGHVS, FQNEAQ. CDR3 length: 16 residues. CDR3 in amino acids: CASSFGLVGVTGELFF. The DNA for the CDR3 is TGTGCCAGCAGCTTCGGACTAGTTGGCGTCACCGGGGAGCTGTTTTTT.

This clone was detected a few times. The chain couples TRBV27 to TRBJ1-1; D unclear. This CDR3 spans 14 amino acids. Per the germline V gene, CDR1 is MNHEY and CDR2 is SMNVEV (reference sequence). Trimming took off 5 bases at V and 12 bases at J, with 22 bases between the two ends. CDR3 DNA sequence: TGTGCCAGCAGTGGGAGAGCGACCTCTGTTGGGACTTTCTTT. Encoded protein: CASSGRATSVGTFF.

This sequence joins TRBV7-2 and TRBJ2-2; no reliable D call. The CDR3 runs 16 residues. From germline, CDR1 is SGHTA and CDR2 FQGNSA. Trimming pared 1 base from V and 3 bases from J, leaving 12 bases between. The CDR3 reads CASSLDVVLYTGELFF. CDR3 DNA sequence: TGTGCCAGCAGCTTAGATGTGGTACTTTACACCGGGGAGCTGTTTTTT.

This clone was counted only a few times. The gene calls are TRBV6-5 and TRBJ1-2; 9 bases are shared with TRBD1. There are 14 residues in the CDR3. After removal of 2 bases from V and 6 bases from J, the junction contained 4 bases not matched to a gene. Per germline, CDR1 MNHEY and CDR2 SVGAGI. DNA for the CDR3: TGTGCCAGCAGTTACCGGACAGGGGCAAATGGCTACACCTTC. Translating it yields CASSYRTGANGYTF.

This chain connects TRBV14 to TRBJ1-2; D is unresolved. The V end lost 3 bases, the J end lost 5 bases, and 7 bases lay between the germline ends. CDR3 size: 12 residues. CDR1 is SGHDN, CDR2 FVKESK, per germline. The CDR3 bases are TGTGCCAGCAGCCATCCACAGTATGGCTACACCTTC. Translating gives CASSHPQYGYTF. The full variable domain, in which reference TRBV14 and TRBJ1-2 provide the parts outside the CDR3, is EAGVTQFPSHSVIEKGQTVTLRCDPISGHDNLYWYRRVMGKEIKFLLHFVKESKQDESGMPNNRFLAERTGGTYSTLKVQPAELEDSGVYFCASSHPQYGYTFGSGTRLTVV.

The chain is built from TRBV4-2 and TRBJ2-7; 11 bases are a match to TRBD2. This CDR3 spans 18 amino acids. Germline CDR1 and CDR2: LGHNA and YNFKEQ. V shed 4 bases and J 0 bases; nucleotides not matched to a gene: 11. CDR3 coding DNA: TGTGCCAGCAGCCGTGAGATAGCGGGGGGGCTTGGCTCCTACGAGCAGTACTTC. Translating gives CASSREIAGGLGSYEQYF.

J is TRBJ1-1 and V is TRBV12-3 or TRBV12-4; no reliable D call. CDR3 length equals 11 residues. V dropped 1 base and J dropped 11 bases, with 8 bases sitting between them. CDR3 residues: CASSLGGDAFF. In DNA form, the CDR3 reads TGTGCCAGCAGTTTAGGAGGCGATGCTTTCTTT.

This chain joins TRBV7-6 and TRBJ2-7; 7 nucleotides match TRBD1. The CDR3 consists of 14 residues. V was clipped by 5 bases and J by 0 bases; unmatched bases: 4. CDR1 is SGHVS, CDR2 FNYEAQ, per germline. This CDR3 is CASSLGQASYEQYF. In DNA, the CDR3 is TGTGCCAGCAGCCTTGGACAGGCCTCCTACGAGCAGTACTTC. The full variable domain, completed using reference TRBV7-6 and TRBJ2-7, is GAGVSQSPRYKVTKRGQDVALRCDPISGHVSLYWYRQALGQGPEFLTYFNYEAQQDKSGLPNDRFSAERPEGSISTLTIQRTEQRDSAMYRCASSLGQASYEQYFGPGTRLTVT.

The chain has TRBV18 and TRBJ2-3; 8 nucleotides agree with TRBD2. Trimming removed 1 base from V and 0 bases from J; junction bases left unmatched: 0. Germline values: CDR1 KGHSH, CDR2 LQKENI. The CDR3 has 15 amino acids. The CDR3 DNA is TGTGCCAGCTCACCACTAGCGGGGAGCACAGATACGCAGTATTTT. Protein: CASSPLAGSTDTQYF.

This clone appeared a single time. The rearrangement uses TRBV6-4 and TRBJ2-6; no definite D call. CDR3 size: 18 residues. V lost 4 bases, J lost 0 bases, and 16 bases lay in between. Germline CDR1 reads MRHNA; CDR2 reads SNTAGT. The CDR3 here is CASSAQPTTSSGANVLTF. CDR3 nucleotides: TGTGCCAGCAGTGCCCAACCGACGACAAGCTCTGGGGCCAACGTCCTGACTTTC.

This clone is categorized as medium-sized. The chain carries TRBV12-3 or TRBV12-4 and TRBJ1-1; 7 bases are shared with TRBD1. The CDR3 covers 13 residues. Trimming at V came to 6 bases and at J to 2 bases, leaving 3 bases not matched to a gene. The CDR3 region has the DNA TGTGCCAGCAGACAGGGGACCAACACTGAAGCTTTCTTT. Its protein is CASRQGTNTEAFF.